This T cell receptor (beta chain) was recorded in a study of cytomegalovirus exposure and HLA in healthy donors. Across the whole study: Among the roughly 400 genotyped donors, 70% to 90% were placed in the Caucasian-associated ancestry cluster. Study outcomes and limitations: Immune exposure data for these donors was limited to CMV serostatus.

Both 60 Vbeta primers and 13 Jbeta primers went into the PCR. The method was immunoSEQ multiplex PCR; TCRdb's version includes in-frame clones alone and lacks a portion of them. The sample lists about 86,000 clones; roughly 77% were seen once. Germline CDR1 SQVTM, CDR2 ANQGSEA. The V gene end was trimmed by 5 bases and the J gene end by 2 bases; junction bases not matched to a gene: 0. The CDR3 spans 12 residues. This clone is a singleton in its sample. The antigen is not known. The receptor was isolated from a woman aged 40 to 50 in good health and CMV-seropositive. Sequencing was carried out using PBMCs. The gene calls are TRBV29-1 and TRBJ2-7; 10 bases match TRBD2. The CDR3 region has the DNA TGCAGCGTTAGCGGGAGGGCCTACGAGCAGTACTTC. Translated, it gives CSVSGRAYEQYF.